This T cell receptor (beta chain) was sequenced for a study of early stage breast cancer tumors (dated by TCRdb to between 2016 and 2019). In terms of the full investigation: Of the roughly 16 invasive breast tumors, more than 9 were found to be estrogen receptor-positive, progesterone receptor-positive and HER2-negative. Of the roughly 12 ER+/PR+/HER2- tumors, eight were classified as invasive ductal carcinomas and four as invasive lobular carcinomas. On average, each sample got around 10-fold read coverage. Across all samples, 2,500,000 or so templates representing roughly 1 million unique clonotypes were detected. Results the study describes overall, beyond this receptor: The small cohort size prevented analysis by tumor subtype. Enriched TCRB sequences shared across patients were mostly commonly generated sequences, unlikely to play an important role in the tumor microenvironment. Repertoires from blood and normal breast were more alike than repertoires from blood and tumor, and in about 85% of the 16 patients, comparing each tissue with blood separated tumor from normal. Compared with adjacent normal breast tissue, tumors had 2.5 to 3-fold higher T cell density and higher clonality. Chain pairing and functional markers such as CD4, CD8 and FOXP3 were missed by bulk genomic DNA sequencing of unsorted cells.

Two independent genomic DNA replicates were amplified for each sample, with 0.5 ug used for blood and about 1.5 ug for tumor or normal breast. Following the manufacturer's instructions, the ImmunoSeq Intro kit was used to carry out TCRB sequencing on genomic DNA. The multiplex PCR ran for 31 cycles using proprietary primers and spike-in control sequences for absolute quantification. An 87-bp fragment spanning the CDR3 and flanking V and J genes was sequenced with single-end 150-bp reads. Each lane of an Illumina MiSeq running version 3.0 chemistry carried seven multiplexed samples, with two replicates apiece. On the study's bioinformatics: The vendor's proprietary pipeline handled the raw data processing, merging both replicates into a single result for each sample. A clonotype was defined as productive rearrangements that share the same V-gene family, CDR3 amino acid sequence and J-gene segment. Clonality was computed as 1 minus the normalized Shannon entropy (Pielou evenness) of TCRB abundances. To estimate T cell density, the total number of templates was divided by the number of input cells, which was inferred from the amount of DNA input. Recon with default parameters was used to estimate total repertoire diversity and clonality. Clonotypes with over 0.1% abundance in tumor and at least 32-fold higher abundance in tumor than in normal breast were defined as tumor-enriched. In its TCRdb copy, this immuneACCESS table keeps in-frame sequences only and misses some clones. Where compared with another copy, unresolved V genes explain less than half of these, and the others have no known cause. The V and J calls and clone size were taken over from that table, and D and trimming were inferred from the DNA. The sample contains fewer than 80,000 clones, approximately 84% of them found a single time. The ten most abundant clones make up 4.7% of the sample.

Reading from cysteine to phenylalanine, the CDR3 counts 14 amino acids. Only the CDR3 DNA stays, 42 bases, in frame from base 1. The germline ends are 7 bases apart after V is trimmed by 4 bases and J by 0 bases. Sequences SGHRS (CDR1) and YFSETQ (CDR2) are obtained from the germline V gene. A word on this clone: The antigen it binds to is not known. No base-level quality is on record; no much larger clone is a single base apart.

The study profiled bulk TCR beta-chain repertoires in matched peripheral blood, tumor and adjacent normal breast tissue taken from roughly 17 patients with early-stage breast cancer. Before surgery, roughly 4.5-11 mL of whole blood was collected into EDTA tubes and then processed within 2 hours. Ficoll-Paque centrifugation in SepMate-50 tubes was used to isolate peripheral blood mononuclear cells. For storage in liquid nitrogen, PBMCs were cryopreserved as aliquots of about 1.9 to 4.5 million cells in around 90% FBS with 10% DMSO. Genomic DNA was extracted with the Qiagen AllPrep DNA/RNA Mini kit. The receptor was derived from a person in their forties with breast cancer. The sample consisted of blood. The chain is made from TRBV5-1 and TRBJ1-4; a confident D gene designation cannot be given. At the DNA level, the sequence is TGCGCCAGCAGCGTGACCGCAACTAATGAAAAACTGTTTTTT. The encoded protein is CASSVTATNEKLFF.